The source of this T cell receptor beta chain is a study of T cell repertoires in cytomegalovirus infection (dated by TCRdb to about 2019). The study in broad terms: Donor HLA type was relevant to the analysis, because carriage of CMV infection together with the matching HLA type was indicated by public TCR beta signatures. Here is what the overall study found, with its caveats: In both this cohort and an independent cohort of 352 donors, the cumulative frequency of public TCR beta family members distinguished carriers of CMV infection plus the relevant HLA type. In the ex vivo response, HLA-C-restricted CMV-specific TCR beta clonotypes were dominant, and in two of eight donors the single most frequent clonotype came from this HLA-C-restricted group.

Sequencing used an Illumina HiSeq 1500. TCRdb ran its own pipeline on the public reads, namely fastp trimming at Q25 and MiXCR clone calling, and kept in-frame beta chains. Rows merge per CDR3 protein into single entries with the most common DNA and genes. The sample table holds nearly 450,000 distinct CDR3 sequences, of which around 32% were seen once. Of the sample, approximately 15% falls within the top ten clones. Trimmed from V: 4 bases; trimmed from J: 5 bases; junction bases lacking a gene match: 10. Including cysteine and phenylalanine, the CDR3 has 16 amino acids. Only the CDR3 DNA is retained, 48 bases long and in frame from the first base. The germline V gene (reference sequence) provides CDR1 LNHDA and CDR2 SQIVND. As to this clonotype: Its antigen has not been determined. One base away there is no much larger clone; base qualities are not given.

The sequencing input was PBMCs. The sequence was obtained from a human donor in good health (CMV status not recorded). Some clones in this sample may be carry-over from other donors' samples. Rearrangement joined TRBV19 to TRBJ2-1, and 8 junctional nucleotides match TRBD2. CDR3 loop: CASSTATGGPHNEQFF. The nucleotide sequence is given as TGTGCCAGTAGTACAGCGACGGGGGGGCCCCACAATGAGCAGTTCTTC.